This TCR beta chain was obtained from a study of blood T cell repertoires in COVID-19. On the study more broadly: Sources were T cells, B-cell-depleted T cells, or PBMCs; the material itself was cDNA or gDNA.

Generated by immunoSEQ multiplex PCR, the TCRdb table keeps only in-frame clones and is missing some. The sample contains approximately 70,000 clones, more than 75% of which appear only once. Germline V gene sequence: CDR1 LGHDT, CDR2 YNNKEL (reference sequence). The CDR3 runs 15 residues. Trimming pared 1 base from V and 6 bases from J, leaving 10 bases between. This receptor was taken from an older woman with acute or convalescent COVID-19. The V call is TRBV3-1 (or the pseudogene TRBV3-2), the J call TRBJ1-6; D might be TRBD1 (5 bases). The sequencing input was peripheral blood. For the CDR3, the DNA is TGTGCCAGCAGCCAAGGTGGTCAGGGTAATTCACCCCTCCACTTT. As protein: CASSQGGQGNSPLHF.